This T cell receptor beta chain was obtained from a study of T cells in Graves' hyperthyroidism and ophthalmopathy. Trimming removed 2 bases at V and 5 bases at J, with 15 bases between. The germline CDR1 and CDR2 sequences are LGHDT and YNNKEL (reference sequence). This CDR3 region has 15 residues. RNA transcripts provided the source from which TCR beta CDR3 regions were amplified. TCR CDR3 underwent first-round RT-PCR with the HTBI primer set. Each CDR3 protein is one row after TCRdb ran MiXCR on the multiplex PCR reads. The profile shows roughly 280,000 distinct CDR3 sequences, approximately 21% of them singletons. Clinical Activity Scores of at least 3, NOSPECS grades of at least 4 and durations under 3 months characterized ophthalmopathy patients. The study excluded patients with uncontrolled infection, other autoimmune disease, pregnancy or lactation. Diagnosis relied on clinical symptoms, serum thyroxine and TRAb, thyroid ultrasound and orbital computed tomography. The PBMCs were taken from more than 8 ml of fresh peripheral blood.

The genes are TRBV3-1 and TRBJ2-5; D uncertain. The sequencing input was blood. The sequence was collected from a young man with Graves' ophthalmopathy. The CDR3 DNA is TGTGCCAGCAGCCAAACGACAAATCTGGGGGAGACCCAGTACTTC. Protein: CASSQTTNLGETQYF.